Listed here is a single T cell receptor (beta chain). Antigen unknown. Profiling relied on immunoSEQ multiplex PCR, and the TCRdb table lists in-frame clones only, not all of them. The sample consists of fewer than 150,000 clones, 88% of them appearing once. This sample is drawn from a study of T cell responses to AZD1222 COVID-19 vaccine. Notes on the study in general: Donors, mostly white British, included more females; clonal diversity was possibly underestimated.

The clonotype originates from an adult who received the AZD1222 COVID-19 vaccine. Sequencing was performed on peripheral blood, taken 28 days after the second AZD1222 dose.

CDR3 sequence (DNA): TGTGCCAGTAGTATAGGCCAGGGACGGATCTATGGCTACACCTTC. It translates to CASSIGQGRIYGYTF. The chain uses TRBV19 and TRBJ1-2; D perhaps matches TRBD1 (5 bases). This CDR3 region has 15 residues. CDR1 is LNHDA and CDR2 is SQIVND in the germline V gene (reference sequence). Trimming removed 1 base at V and 4 bases at J, with 13 bases between.